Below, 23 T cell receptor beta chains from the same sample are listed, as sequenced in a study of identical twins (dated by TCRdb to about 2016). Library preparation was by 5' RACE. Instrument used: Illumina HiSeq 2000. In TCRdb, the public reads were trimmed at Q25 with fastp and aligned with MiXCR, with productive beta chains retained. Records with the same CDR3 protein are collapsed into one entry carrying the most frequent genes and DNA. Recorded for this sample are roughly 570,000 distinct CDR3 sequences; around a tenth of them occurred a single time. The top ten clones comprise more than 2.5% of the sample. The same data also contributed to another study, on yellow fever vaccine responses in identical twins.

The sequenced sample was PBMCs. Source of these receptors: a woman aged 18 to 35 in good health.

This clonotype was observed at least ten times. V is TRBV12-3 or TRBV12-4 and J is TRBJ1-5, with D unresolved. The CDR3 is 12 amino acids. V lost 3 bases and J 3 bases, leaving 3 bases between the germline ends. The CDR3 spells CASSFFNQPQHF. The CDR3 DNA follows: TGTGCCAGCAGTTTTTTCAATCAGCCCCAGCATTTT.

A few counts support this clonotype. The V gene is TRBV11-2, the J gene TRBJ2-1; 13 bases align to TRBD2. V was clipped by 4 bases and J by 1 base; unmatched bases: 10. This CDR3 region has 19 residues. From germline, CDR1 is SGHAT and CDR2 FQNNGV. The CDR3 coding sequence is TGTGCCAGCAGCTGGGGACTAGCGGGATCACTCGATTCCTACAATGAGCAGTTCTTC. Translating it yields CASSWGLAGSLDSYNEQFF.

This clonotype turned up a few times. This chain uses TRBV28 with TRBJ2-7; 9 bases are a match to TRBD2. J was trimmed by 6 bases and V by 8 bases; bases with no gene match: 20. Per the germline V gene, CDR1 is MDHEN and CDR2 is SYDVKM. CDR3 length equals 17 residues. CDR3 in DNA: TGTGCCAGCCCCCCTCAGGCGGGGGCTAGCGGGGTTGGCGAGCAGTACTTC. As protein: CASPPQAGASGVGEQYF. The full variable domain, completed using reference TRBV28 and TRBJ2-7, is DVKVTQSSRYLVKRTGEKVFLECVQDMDHENMFWYRQDPGLGLRLIYFSYDVKMKEKGDIPEGYSVSREKKERFSLILESASTNQTSMYLCASPPQAGASGVGEQYFGPGTRLTVT.

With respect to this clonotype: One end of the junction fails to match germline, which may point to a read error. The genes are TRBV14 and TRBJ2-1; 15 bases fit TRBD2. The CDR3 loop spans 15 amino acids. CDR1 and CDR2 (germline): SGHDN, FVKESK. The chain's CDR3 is CASSQVGTSGRQANF. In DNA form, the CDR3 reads TGTGCCAGCAGCCAAGTGGGGACTAGCGGGAGGCAAGCCAACTTC.

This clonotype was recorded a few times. CDR3 region: CASSQAPWTSGSSSYNEQFF. The CDR3, as DNA: TGCGCCAGCAGCCAAGCCCCATGGACTAGCGGGTCAAGCTCCTACAATGAGCAGTTCTTC. The gene calls are TRBV4-3 and TRBJ2-1, with TRBD2 matching 11 bases. Germline V lookup: CDR1 LGHNA, CDR2 YSLEER. The CDR3 totals 20 residues. V shed 1 base and J 0 bases; nucleotides not matched to a gene: 11.

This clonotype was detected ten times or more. In nucleotides, the CDR3 is TGTGCCACCAGCAGAGACTCCGGGACAGGGGGAGAGACCCAGTACTTC. Residues: CATSRDSGTGGETQYF. The chain carries TRBV15 and TRBJ2-5; the match to TRBD1 covers 11 bases. V gave up 0 bases and J gave up 4 bases; unmatched junction bases: 4. Germline V gene data show CDR1 as LNHNV and CDR2 as YYDKDF (reference sequence). The CDR3 extends over 16 amino acids.

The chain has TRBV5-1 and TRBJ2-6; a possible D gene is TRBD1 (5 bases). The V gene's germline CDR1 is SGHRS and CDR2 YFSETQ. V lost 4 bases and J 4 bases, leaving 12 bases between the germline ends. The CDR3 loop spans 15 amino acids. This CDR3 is CASSARADGANVLTF. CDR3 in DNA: TGCGCCAGCAGCGCCAGGGCGGACGGGGCCAACGTCCTGACTTTC.

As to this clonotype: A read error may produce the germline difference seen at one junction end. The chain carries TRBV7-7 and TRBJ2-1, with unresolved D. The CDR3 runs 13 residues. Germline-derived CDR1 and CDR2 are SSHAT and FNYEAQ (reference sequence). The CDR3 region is CASSFSRTNEQFF. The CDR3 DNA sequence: TGTGCTAGCAGCTTCAGCCGGACCAATGAGCAGTTCTTC.

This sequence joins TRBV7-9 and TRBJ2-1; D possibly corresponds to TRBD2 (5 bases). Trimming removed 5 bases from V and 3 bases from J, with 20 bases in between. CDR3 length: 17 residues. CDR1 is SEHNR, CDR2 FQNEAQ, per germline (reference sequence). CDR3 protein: CASSPTTSFRSYNEQFF. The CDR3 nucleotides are TGTGCCAGCAGCCCAACCACTAGTTTTCGGAGCTACAATGAGCAGTTCTTC.

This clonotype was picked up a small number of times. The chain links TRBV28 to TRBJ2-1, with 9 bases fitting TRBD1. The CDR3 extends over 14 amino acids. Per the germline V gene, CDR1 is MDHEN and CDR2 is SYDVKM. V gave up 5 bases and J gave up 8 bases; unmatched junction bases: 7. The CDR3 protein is CASSQQGAGDEQFF. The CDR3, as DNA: TGTGCCAGCAGTCAACAGGGGGCAGGGGATGAGCAGTTCTTC.

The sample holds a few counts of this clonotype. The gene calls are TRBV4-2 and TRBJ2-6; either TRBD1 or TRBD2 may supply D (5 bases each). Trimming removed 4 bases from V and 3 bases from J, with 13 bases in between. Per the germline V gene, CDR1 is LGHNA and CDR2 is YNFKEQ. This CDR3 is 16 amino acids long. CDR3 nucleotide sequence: TGTGCCAGCAGCCCCGAGGGGCAAGATGGGGCCAACGTCCTGACTTTC. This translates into CASSPEGQDGANVLTF.

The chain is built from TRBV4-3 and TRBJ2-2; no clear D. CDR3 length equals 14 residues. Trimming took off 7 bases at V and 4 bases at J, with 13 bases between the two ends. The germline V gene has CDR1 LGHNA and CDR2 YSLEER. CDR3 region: CASTVDLPTGELFF. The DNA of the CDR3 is TGCGCCAGCACGGTGGACCTCCCCACCGGGGAGCTGTTTTTT.

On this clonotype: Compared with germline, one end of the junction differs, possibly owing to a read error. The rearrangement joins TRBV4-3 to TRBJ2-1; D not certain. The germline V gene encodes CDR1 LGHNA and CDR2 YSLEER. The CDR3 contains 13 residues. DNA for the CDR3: TGCGCCAGCAGCCAAGAGTCGACGGGTCCCTTCATCTTC. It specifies CASSQESTGPFIF.

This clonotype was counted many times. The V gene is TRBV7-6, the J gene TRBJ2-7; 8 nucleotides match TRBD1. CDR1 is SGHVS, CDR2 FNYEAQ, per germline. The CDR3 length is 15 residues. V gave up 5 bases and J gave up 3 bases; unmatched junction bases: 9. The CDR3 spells CASSVNGQGRYEQYF. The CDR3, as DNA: TGTGCCAGCAGCGTGAATGGACAGGGCCGCTACGAGCAGTACTTC. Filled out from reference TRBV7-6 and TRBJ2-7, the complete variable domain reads GAGVSQSPRYKVTKRGQDVALRCDPISGHVSLYWYRQALGQGPEFLTYFNYEAQQDKSGLPNDRFSAERPEGSISTLTIQRTEQRDSAMYRCASSVNGQGRYEQYFGPGTRLTVT.

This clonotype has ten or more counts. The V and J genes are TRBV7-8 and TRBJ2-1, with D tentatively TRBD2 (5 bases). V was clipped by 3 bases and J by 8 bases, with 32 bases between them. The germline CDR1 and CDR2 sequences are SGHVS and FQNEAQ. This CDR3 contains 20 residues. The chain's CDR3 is CASSFNLALTDAKKFDEQFF. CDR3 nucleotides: TGTGCCAGCAGCTTTAACTTAGCGCTCACCGACGCCAAGAAATTTGATGAGCAGTTCTTC.

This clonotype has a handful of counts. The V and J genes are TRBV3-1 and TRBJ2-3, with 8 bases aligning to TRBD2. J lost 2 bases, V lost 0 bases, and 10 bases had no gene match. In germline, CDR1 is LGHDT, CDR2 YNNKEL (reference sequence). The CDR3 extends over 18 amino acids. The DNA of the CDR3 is TGTGCCAGCAGCCAAGAGTGGAGGACCGGGGGGGCCACAGATACGCAGTATTTT. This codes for CASSQEWRTGGATDTQYF.

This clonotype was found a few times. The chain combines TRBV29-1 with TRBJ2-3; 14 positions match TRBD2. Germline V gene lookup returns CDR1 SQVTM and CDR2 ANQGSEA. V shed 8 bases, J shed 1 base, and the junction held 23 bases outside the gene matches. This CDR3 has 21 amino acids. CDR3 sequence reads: CSLTPGQEPGLAGGGTDTQYF. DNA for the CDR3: TGCAGCCTCACTCCGGGACAGGAGCCAGGACTAGCGGGAGGAGGCACAGATACGCAGTATTTT.

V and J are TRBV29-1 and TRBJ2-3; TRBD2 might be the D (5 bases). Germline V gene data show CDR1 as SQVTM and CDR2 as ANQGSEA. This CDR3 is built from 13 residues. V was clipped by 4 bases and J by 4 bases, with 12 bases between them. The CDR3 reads CSVARGLSDTQYF. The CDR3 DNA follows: TGCAGCGTTGCTCGCGGGCTATCAGATACGCAGTATTTT.

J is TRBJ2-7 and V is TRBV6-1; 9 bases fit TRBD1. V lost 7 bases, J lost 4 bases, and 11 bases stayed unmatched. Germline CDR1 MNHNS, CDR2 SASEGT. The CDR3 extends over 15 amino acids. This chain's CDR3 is CASTNRRQGVYEQYF. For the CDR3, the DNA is TGTGCCAGCACAAATAGGAGACAGGGGGTTTACGAGCAGTACTTC.

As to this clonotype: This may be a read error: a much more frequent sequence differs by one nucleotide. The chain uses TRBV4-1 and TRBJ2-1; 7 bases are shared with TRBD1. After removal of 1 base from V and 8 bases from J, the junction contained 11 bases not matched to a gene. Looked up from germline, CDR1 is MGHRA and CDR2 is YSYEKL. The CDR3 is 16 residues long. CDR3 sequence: CASSQAGTAMIDEQFF. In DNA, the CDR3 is TGCGCCAGCAGCCAAGCCGGGACAGCGATGATAGATGAGCAGTTCTTC.

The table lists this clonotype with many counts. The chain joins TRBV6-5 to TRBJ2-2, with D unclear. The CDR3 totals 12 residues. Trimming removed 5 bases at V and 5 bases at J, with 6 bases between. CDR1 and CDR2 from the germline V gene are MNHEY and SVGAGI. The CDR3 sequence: CASSPETGELFF. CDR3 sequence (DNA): TGTGCCAGCAGTCCCGAAACCGGGGAGCTGTTTTTT.

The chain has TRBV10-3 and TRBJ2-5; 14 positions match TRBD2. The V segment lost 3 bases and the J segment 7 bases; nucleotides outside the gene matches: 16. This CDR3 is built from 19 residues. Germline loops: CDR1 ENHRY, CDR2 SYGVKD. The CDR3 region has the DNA TGTGCCATCAGTGACAGCGGGACTAGCGGGGGACCACCAAGAGGGACCCAGTACTTC. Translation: CAISDSGTSGGPPRGTQYF.

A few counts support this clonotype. In DNA, the CDR3 is TGCAGCGTTGAATATCAGGGTGGTATTCCAAATGAGCAGTTCTTC. It specifies CSVEYQGGIPNEQFF. The V and J genes are TRBV29-1 and TRBJ2-1, with a tentative D call TRBD1 (5 bases). Trimming cost V 2 bases and J 7 bases, with 18 bases left between them. This CDR3 has 15 amino acids. Germline CDR1 SQVTM, CDR2 ANQGSEA.